This TCR beta chain was found in a study of Graves' ophthalmopathy and Graves' hyperthyroidism. The CDR3 has 19 amino acids. Germline CDR1 MNHNY, CDR2 SVGAGI (reference sequence). Losses at the gene ends were 0 bases for V and 3 bases for J; bases not matched to a gene: 12. TCR beta CDR3 regions were amplified from RNA transcripts. Investigators did first-round RT-PCR with HTBI primers, then second-round multiplex PCR. TCRdb reprocessed the multiplex PCR reads via MiXCR and lists one record per CDR3 protein. The sample lists more than 550,000 distinct CDR3 sequences, approximately 39% seen once, with 2.5% to 3.5% in the top ten. Findings of the study overall: The blood repertoire also included most expanded thyroid clonotypes above 0.001 frequency.

Exclusion covered patients with other autoimmune diseases or uncontrolled infections (as well as pregnancy or lactation). Clinicians diagnosed using symptoms, serum thyroxine, TRAb, thyroid ultrasound and orbital computed tomography. Of note for this clonotype: Its matching antigen is unknown.

The sequencing input was peripheral blood. The sequence was collected from an adult man with Graves' ophthalmopathy. The chain has TRBV6-6 and TRBJ1-5; 9 bases agree with TRBD1. CDR3 region: CASSYSRTGGLADNQPQHF. DNA of the CDR3: TGTGCCAGCAGTTACTCAAGAACAGGGGGCCTAGCGGACAATCAGCCCCAGCATTTT.